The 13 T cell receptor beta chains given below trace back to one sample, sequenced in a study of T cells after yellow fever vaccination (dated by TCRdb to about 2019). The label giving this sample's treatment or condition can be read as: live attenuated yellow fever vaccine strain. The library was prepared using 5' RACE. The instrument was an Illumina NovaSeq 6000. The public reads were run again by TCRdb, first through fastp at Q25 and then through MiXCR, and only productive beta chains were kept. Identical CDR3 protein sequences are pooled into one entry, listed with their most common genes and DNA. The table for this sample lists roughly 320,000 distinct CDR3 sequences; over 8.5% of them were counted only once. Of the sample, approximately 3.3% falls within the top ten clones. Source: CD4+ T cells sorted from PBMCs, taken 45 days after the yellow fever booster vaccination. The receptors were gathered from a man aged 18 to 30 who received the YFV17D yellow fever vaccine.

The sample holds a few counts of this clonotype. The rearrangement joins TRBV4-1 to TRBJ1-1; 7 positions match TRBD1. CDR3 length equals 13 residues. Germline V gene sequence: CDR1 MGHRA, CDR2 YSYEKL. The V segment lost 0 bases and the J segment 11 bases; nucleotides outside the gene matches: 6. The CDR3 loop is CASSQDYDRVAFF. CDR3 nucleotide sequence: TGCGCCAGCAGCCAAGACTACGACAGGGTGGCTTTCTTT.

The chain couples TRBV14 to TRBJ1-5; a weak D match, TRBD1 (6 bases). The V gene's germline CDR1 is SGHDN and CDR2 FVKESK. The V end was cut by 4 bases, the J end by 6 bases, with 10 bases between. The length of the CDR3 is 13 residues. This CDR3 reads CASSPGDRQPQHF. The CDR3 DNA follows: TGTGCCAGCAGCCCAGGGGACCGTCAGCCCCAGCATTTT.

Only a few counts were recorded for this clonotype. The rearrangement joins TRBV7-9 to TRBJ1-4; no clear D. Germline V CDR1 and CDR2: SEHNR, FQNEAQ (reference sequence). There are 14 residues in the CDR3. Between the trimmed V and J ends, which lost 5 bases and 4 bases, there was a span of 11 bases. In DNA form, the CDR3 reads TGTGCCAGCAGCCAGACACCGAATAATGAAAAACTGTTTTTT. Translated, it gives CASSQTPNNEKLFF. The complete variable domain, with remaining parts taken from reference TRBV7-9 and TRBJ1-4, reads DTGVSQNPRHKITKRGQNVTFRCDPISEHNRLYWYRQTLGQGPEFLTYFQNEAQLEKSRLLSDRFSAERPKGSFSTLEIQRTEQGDSAMYLCASSQTPNNEKLFFGSGTQLSVL.

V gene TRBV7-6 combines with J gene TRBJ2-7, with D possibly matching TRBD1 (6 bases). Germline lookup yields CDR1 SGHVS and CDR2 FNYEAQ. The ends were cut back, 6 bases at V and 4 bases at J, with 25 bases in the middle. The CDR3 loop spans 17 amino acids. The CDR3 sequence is CASSTGIYRARRYEQYF. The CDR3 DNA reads TGTGCCAGCAGTACTGGAATCTACAGGGCCCGTAGGTACGAGCAGTACTTC.

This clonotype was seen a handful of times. The CDR3 sequence: CASSDGTATGNTIYF. CDR3 coding DNA: TGCGCCAGCAGCGACGGGACAGCCACTGGAAACACCATATATTTT. The J gene is TRBJ1-3, the V gene TRBV5-1, with 7 bases identical to TRBD1. The germline V gene encodes CDR1 SGHRS and CDR2 YFSETQ. Unmatched junction bases numbered 6, after V lost 4 bases and J lost 2 bases. CDR3 length equals 15 residues.

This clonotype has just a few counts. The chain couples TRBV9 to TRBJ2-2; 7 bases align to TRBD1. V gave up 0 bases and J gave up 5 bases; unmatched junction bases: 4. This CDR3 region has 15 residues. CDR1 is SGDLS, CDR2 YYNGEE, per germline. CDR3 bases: TGTGCCAGCAGCGTAGGGGTGACAGGGACCGGGGAGCTGTTTTTT. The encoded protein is CASSVGVTGTGELFF.

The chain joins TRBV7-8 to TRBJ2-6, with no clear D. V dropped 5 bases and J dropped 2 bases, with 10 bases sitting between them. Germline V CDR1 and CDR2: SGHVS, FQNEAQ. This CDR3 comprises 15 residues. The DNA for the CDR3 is TGTGCCAGCAGCGACCGTTTGACTGGGGCCAACGTCCTGACTTTC. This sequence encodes CASSDRLTGANVLTF.

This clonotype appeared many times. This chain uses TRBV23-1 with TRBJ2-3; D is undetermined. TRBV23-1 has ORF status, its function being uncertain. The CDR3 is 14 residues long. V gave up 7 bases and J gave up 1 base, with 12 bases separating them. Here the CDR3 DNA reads TGCGCCAGCACCCTTCCCCGGGGCACAGATACGCAGTATTTT. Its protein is CASTLPRGTDTQYF.

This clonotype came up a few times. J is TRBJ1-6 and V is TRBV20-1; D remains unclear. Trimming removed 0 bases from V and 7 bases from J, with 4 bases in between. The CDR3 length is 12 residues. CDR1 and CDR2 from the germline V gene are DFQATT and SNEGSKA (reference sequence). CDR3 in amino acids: CSAREGNSPLHF. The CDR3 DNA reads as TGCAGTGCTAGAGAGGGAAATTCACCCCTCCACTTT.

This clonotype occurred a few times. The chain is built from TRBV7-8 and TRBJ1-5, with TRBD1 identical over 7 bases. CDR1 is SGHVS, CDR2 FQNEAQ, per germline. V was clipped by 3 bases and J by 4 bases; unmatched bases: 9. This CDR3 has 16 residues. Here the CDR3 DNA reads TGTGCCAGCAGCTTCCTACGTGGACAGGCAAATCAGCCCCAGCATTTT. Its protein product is CASSFLRGQANQPQHF.

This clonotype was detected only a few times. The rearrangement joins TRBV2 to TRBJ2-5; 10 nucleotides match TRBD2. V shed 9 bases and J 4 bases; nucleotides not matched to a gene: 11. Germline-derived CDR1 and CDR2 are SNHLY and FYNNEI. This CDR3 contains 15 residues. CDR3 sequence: CASPSGGARAETQYF. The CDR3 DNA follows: TGTGCCAGTCCCAGCGGGGGGGCCCGGGCAGAGACCCAGTACTTC.

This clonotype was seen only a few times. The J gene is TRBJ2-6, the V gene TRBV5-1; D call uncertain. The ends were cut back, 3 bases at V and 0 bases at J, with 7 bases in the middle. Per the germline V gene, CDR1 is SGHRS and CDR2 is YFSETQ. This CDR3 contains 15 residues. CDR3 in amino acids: CASSSENSGANVLTF. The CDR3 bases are TGCGCCAGCAGCTCAGAAAACTCTGGGGCCAACGTCCTGACTTTC.

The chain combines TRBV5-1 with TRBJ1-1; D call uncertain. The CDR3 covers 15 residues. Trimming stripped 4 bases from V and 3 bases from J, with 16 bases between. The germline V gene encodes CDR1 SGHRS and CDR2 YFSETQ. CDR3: CASSPGRDRDTEAFF. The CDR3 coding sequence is TGCGCCAGCAGCCCCGGGAGGGATAGGGACACTGAAGCTTTCTTT.